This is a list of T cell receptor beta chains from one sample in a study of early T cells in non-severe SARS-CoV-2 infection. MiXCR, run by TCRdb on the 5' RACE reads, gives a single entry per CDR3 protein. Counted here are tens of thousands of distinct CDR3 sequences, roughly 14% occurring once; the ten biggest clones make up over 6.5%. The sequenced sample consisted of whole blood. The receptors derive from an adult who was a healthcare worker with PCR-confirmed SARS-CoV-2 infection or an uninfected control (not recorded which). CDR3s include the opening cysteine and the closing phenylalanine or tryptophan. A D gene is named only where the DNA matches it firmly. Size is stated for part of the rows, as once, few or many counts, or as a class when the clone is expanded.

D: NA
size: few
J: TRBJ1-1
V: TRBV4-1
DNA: TGCGCCAGCAGCCAAGGCGGCACCAATGAAGCTTTCTTT
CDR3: CASSQGGTNEAFF

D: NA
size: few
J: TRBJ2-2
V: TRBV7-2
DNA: TGTGCCAGCAGCTTAGCGGGGGTTGAGGAGCTGTTTTTT
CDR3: CASSLAGVEELFF

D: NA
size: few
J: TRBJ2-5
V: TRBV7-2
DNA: TGTGCCAGCAGCCCGGGCCTTGAGGAGACCCAGTACTTC
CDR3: CASSPGLEETQYF

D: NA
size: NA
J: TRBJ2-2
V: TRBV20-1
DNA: TGCAGTGCTAGTGGAGGGTCGGCCACCGGGGAGCTGTTTTTT
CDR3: CSASGGSATGELFF

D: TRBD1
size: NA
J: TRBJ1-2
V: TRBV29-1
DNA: TGCAGCGTGGAGGAGGCAGGGGGCAGGGGCTACACCTTC
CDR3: CSVEEAGGRGYTF

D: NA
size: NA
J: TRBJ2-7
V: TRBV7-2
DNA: TGTGCCAGCAGCTTAACCCTGCGGGACTCCTACGAGCAGTACTTC
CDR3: CASSLTLRDSYEQYF

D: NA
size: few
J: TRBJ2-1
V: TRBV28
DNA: TGTGCCAGCAGTTTAAGTTCAGGGAGGAATGAGCAGTTCTTC
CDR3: CASSLSSGRNEQFF

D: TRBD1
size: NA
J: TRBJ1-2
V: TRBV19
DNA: TGTGCCACCCGACAGGGGGCGCGTGGCTACACCTTC
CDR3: CATRQGARGYTF

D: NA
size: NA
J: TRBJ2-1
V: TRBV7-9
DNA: TGTGCCAGCAGCTTAGCCGGGGGCAATGAGCAGTTCTTC
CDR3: CASSLAGGNEQFF

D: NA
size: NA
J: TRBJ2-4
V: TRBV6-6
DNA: TGTGCCAGCCAAGCCAAAAACATTCAGTACTTC
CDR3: CASQAKNIQYF

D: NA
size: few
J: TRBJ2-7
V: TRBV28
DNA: TGTGCCAGCAGCCCAACCTGGGCCTCCGAGCAGTACTTC
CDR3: CASSPTWASEQYF

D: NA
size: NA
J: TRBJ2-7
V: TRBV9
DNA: TGTGCCAGCAGCGTAGGTCGGGGGCATAGATACGAGCAGTACTTC
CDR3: CASSVGRGHRYEQYF

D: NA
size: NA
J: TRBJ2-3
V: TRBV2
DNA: TGTGCCAGCAGTGACGGGGGAACCACAGATACGCAGTATTTT
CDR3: CASSDGGTTDTQYF

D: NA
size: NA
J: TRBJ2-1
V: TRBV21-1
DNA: TGTGCCAGCAGCAAAAGCGGCACCATCGCGAGCTCCTACAATGAGCAGTTCTTC
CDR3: CASSKSGTIASSYNEQFF

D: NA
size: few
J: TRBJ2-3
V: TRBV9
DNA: TGTGCCAGCAGCCCTCCTGCGGGGCCTAGCACAGATACGCAGTATTTT
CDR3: CASSPPAGPSTDTQYF

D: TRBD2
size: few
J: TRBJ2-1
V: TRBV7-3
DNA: TGTGCCAGCAGCTTACTAGCGGGGACGTCCAATGAGCAGTTCTTC
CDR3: CASSLLAGTSNEQFF

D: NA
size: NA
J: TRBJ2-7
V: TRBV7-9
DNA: TGTGCCAGCAGCTCCCCGACGTTCGGGGTTTACGAGCAGTACTTC
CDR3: CASSSPTFGVYEQYF

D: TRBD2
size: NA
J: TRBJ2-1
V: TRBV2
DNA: TGTGCCAGCCGAGGGTGGCGGGAGAGCTCCTACAATGAGCAGTTCTTC
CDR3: CASRGWRESSYNEQFF

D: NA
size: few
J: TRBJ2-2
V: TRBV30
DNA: TGTGCCTGGAGGACGATGAACACCGGGGAGCTGTTTTTT
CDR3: CAWRTMNTGELFF

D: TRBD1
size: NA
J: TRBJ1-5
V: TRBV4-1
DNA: TGCGCCAGCAGCCAAGAAGGGGGCCAGCCCCAGCATTTT
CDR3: CASSQEGGQPQHF

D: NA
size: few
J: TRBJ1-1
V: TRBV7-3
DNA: TGTGCCAGCAGCTTAGGGAGGACGAACACTGAAGCTTTCTTT
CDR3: CASSLGRTNTEAFF

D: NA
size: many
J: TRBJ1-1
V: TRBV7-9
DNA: TGTGCCAGCAGTGACACTTTGTGGGTCGGCGAAACTGAAGCTTTCTTT
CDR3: CASSDTLWVGETEAFF